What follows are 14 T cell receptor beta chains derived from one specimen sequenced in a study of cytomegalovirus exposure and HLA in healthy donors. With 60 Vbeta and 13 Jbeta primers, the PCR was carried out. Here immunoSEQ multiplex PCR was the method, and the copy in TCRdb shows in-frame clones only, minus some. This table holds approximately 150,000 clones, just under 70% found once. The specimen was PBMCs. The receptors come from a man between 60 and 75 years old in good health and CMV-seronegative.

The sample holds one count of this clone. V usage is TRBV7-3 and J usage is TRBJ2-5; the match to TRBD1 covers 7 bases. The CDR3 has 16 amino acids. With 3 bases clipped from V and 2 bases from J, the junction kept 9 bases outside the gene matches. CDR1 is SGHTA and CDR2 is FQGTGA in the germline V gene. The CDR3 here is CASSFGSRQGQETQYF. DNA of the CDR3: TGTGCCAGCAGCTTCGGTTCGCGACAGGGTCAAGAGACCCAGTACTTC.

The CDR3 DNA follows: TGTGCCAGCAGATTTAGCGGCACAGATACGCAGTATTTT. It encodes CASRFSGTDTQYF. This chain connects TRBV6-4 to TRBJ2-3, with D possibly being TRBD2 (5 bases). This CDR3 spans 13 amino acids. V was clipped by 6 bases and J by 1 base, with 8 bases between them. The germline V gene has CDR1 MRHNA and CDR2 SNTAGT.

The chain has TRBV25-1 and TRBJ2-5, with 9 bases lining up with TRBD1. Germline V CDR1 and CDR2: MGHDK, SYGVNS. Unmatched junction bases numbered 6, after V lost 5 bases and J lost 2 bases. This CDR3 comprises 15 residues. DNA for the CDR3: TGTGCCAGCAGTTCGGACAGGGGTTCTCAAGAGACCCAGTACTTC. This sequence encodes CASSSDRGSQETQYF.

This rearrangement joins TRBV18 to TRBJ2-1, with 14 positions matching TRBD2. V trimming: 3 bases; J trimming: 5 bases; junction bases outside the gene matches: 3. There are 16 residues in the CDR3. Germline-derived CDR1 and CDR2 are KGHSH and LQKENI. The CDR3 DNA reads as TGTGCCAGCTCACCTCGGGGACTAGCGGGAGACAATGAGCAGTTCTTC. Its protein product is CASSPRGLAGDNEQFF.

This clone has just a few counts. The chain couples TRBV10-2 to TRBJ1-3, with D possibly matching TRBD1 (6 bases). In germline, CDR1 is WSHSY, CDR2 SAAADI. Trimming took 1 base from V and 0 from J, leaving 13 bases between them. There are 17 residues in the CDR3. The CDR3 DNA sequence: TGCGCCAGCAGTGAGTTCCCAGGGGTCGTCTCTGGAAACACCATATATTTT. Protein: CASSEFPGVVSGNTIYF.

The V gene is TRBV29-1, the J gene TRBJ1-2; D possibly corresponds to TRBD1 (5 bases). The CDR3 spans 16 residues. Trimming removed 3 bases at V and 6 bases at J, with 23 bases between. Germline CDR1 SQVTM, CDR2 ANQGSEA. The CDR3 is CSVEVVRTPSQDGYTF. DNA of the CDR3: TGCAGCGTTGAGGTCGTACGGACACCCTCTCAGGATGGCTACACCTTC.

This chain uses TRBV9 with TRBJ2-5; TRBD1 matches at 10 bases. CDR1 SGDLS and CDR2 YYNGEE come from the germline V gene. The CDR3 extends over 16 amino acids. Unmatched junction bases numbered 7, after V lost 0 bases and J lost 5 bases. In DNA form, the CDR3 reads TGTGCCAGCAGCGTAGGAGGGGACAGGGGTTCGGAGACCCAGTACTTC. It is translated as CASSVGGDRGSETQYF.

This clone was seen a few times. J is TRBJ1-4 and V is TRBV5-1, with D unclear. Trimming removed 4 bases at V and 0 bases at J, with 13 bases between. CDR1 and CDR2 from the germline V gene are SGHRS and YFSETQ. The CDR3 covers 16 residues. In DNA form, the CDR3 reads TGCGCCAGCAGCGTGGCGGACGGGGCAACTAATGAAAAACTGTTTTTT. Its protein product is CASSVADGATNEKLFF.

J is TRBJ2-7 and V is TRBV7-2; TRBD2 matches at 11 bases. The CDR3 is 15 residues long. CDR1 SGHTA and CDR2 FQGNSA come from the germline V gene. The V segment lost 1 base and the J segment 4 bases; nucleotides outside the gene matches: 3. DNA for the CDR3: TGTGCCAGCAGCTTAGATGCTAGCGGGAGGTACGAGCAGTACTTC. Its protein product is CASSLDASGRYEQYF.

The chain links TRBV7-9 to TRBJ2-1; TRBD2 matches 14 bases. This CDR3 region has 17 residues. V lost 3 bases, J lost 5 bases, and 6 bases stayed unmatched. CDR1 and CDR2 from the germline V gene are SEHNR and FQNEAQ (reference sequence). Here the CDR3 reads CASSFWTSGGFNNEQFF. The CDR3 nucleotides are TGTGCCAGCAGCTTTTGGACTAGCGGGGGGTTCAACAATGAGCAGTTCTTC. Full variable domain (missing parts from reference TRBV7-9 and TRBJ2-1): DTGVSQNPRHKITKRGQNVTFRCDPISEHNRLYWYRQTLGQGPEFLTYFQNEAQLEKSRLLSDRFSAERPKGSFSTLEIQRTEQGDSAMYLCASSFWTSGGFNNEQFFGPGTRLTVL.

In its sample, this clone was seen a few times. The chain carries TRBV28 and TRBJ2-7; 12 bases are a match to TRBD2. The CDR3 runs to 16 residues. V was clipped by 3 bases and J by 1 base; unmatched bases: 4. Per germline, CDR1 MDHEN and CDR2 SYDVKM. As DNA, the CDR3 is TGTGCCAGCAGTTTGTCGGGACTAGCGGGTTCCTACGAGCAGTACTTC. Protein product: CASSLSGLAGSYEQYF. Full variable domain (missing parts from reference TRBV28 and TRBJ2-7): DVKVTQSSRYLVKRTGEKVFLECVQDMDHENMFWYRQDPGLGLRLIYFSYDVKMKEKGDIPEGYSVSREKKERFSLILESASTNQTSMYLCASSLSGLAGSYEQYFGPGTRLTVT.

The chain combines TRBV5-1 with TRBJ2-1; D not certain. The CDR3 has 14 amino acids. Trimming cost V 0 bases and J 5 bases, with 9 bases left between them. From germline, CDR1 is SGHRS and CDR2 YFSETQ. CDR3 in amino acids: CASSLEVRHNEQFF. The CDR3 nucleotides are TGCGCCAGCAGCTTGGAAGTGCGGCACAATGAGCAGTTCTTC.

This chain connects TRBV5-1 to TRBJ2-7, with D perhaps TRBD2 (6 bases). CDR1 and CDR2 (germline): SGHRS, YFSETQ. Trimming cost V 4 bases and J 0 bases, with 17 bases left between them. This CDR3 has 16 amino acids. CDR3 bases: TGCGCCAGCAGCCTCCTGGGGGGTCTAAACTCCTACGAGCAGTACTTC. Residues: CASSLLGGLNSYEQYF.

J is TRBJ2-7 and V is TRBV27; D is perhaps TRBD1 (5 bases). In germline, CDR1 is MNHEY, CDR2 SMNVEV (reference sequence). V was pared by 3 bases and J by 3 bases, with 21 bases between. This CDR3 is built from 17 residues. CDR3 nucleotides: TGTGCCAGCAGTTTTGGGGCCCAGTTTCCTCAGGGCTACGAGCAGTACTTC. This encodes CASSFGAQFPQGYEQYF.